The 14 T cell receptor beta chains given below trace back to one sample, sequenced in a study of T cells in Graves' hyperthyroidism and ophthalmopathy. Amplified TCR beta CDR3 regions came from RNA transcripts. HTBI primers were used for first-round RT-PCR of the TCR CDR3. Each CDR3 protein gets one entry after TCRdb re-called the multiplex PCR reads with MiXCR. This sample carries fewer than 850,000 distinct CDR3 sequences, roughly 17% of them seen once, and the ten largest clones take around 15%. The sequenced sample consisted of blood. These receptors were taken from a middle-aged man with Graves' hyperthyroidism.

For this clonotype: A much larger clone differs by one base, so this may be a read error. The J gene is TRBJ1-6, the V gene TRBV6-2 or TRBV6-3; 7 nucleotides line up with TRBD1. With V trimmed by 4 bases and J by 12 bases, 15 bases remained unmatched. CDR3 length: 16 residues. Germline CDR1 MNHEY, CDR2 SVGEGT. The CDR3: CASSSGQAGGDLPLHF. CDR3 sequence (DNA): TGTGCCAGCAGTTCAGGACAGGCCGGGGGGGATTTACCCCTCCACTTT.

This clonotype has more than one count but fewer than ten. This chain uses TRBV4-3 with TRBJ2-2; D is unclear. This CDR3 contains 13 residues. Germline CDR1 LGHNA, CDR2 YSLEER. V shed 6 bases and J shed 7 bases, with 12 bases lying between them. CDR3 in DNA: TGCGCCAGCAGTCACGAGACATTCGGGGAGCTGTTTTTT. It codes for CASSHETFGELFF.

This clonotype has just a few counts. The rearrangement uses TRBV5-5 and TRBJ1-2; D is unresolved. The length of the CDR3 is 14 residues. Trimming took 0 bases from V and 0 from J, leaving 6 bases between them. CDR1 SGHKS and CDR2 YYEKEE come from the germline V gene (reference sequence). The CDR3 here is CASSLDRTNYGYTF. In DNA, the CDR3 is TGTGCCAGCAGCTTGGACCGTACTAACTATGGCTACACCTTC.

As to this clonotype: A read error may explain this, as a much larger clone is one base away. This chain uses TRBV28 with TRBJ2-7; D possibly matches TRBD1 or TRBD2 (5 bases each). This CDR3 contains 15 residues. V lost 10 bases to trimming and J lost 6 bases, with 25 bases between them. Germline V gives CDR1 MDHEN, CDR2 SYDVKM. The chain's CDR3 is CATTKTGTARGEQYF. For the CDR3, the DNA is TGTGCCACCACTAAAACCGGGACCGCGAGGGGCGAGCAGTACTTC. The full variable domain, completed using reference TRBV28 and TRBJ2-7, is DVKVTQSSRYLVKRTGEKVFLECVQDMDHENMFWYRQDPGLGLRLIYFSYDVKMKEKGDIPEGYSVSREKKERFSLILESASTNQTSMYLCATTKTGTARGEQYFGPGTRLTVT.

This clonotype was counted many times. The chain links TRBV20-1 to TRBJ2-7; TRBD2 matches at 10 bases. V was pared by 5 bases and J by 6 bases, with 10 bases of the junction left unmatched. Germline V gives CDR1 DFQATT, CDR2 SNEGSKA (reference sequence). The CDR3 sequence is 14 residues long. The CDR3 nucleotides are TGCAGTGCTCGGACTAGCGGCATCTCTGCCGAGCAGTACTTC. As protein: CSARTSGISAEQYF.

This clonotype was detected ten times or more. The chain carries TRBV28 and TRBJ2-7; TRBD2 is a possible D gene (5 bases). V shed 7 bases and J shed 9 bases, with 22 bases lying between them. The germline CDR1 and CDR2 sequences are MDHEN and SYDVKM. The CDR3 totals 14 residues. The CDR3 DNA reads TGTGCCAGCACTTCTGTTTGGGCGGGCTTCGGGCAGTACTTC. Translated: CASTSVWAGFGQYF. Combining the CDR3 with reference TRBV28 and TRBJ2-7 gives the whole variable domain DVKVTQSSRYLVKRTGEKVFLECVQDMDHENMFWYRQDPGLGLRLIYFSYDVKMKEKGDIPEGYSVSREKKERFSLILESASTNQTSMYLCASTSVWAGFGQYFGPGTRLTVT.

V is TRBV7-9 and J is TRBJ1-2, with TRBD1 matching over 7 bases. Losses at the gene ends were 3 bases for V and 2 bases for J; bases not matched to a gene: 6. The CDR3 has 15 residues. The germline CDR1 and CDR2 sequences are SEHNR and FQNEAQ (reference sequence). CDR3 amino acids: CASSFRQGNNYGYTF. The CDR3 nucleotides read TGTGCCAGCAGCTTCCGACAGGGAAACAACTATGGCTACACCTTC.

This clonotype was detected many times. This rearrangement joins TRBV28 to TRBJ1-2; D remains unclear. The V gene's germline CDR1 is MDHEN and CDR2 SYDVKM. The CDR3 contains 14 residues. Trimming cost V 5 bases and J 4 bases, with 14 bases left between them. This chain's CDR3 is CASSHDGLAYGYTF. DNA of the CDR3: TGTGCCAGCAGTCACGACGGCCTAGCCTATGGCTACACCTTC.

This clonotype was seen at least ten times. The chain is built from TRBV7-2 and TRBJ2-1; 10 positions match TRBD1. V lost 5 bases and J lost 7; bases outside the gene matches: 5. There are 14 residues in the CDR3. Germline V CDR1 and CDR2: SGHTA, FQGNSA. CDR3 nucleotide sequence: TGTGCCAGCAGCGCCGACAGGGGGCGGAATGAGCAGTTCTTC. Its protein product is CASSADRGRNEQFF.

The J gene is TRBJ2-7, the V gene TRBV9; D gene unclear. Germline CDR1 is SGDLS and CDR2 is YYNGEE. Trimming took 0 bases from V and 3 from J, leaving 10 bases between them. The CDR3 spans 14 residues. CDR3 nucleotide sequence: TGTGCCAGCAGCGTAGATACAGTATTCTACGAGCAGTACTTC. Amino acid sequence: CASSVDTVFYEQYF.

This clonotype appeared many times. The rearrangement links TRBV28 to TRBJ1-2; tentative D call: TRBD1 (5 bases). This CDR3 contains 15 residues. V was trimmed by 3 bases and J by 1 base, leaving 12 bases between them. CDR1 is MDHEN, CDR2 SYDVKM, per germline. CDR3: CASSFSGTINYGYTF. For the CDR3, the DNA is TGTGCCAGCAGTTTTTCGGGGACGATTAACTATGGCTACACCTTC.

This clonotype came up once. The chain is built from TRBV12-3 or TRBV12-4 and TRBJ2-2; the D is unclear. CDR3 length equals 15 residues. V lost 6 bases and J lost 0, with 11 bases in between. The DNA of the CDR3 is TGTGCCAGCAGACCAACACGCGCGAACACCGGGGAGCTGTTTTTT. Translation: CASRPTRANTGELFF.

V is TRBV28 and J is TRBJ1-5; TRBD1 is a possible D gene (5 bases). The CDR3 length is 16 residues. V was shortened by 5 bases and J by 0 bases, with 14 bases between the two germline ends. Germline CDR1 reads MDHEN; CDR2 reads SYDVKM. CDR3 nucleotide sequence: TGTGCCAGCAGTCTCCTCCGGGACCCTAGCAATCAGCCCCAGCATTTT. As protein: CASSLLRDPSNQPQHF.

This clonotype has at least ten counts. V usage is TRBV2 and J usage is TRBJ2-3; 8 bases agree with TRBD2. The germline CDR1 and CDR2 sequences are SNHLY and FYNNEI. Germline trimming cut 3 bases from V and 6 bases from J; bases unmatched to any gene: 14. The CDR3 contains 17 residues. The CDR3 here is CASSELGGRTLGDTQYF. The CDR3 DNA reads TGTGCCAGCAGTGAGTTGGGCGGGAGGACGTTAGGGGATACGCAGTATTTT.